A single sample gave rise to the 24 T cell receptor beta chains below, sequenced in a study of identical twins. One entry per CDR3 protein results from TCRdb running MiXCR on the 5' RACE reads. The profile covers roughly 750,000 distinct CDR3 sequences, with 20% to 25% appearing a single time and over 4% taken by the ten largest. Separately, the same data were catalogued under a study of T cells expressing NK-cell markers.

Input material: PBMCs. The receptors here all came from a woman between 18 and 29 years old in good health.

The chain combines TRBV5-1 with TRBJ2-3; 11 bases match TRBD2. The CDR3 runs 16 residues. Trimming cost V 0 bases and J 2 bases; bases outside gene matches: 2. Germline CDR1 is SGHRS and CDR2 is YFSETQ. CDR3: CASSLGLAGNTDTQYF. The DNA for the CDR3 is TGCGCCAGCAGCTTGGGACTAGCGGGAAACACAGATACGCAGTATTTT.

The chain uses TRBV5-1 and TRBJ2-7; 7 positions agree with TRBD2. The CDR3 runs to 14 residues. The J segment lost 3 bases and the V segment lost 0 bases, leaving 3 bases of the junction unmatched. The germline V gene has CDR1 SGHRS and CDR2 YFSETQ. The CDR3 is CASSLDTGGYEQYF. The DNA for the CDR3 is TGCGCCAGCAGCTTGGATACGGGAGGCTACGAGCAGTACTTC.

This chain uses TRBV12-3 or TRBV12-4 with TRBJ2-1; 10 positions agree with TRBD2. The ends lost 10 bases at V and 4 bases at J; junction bases unmatched: 4. The CDR3 is made up of 13 amino acids. Written as DNA, the CDR3 is TGTGCCACACAGCGGGGGGGTTACAATGAGCAGTTCTTC. It is translated as CATQRGGYNEQFF.

This chain joins TRBV6-5 and TRBJ2-5, with D tentatively TRBD1 (5 bases). V lost 4 bases and J 1 base, leaving 10 bases between the germline ends. Germline loops: CDR1 MNHEY, CDR2 SVGAGI. The CDR3 has 14 amino acids. The CDR3 is CASSSVGAQETQYF. In DNA form, the CDR3 reads TGTGCCAGCAGTTCGGTAGGGGCCCAAGAGACCCAGTACTTC.

This chain uses TRBV7-8 with TRBJ2-2; 9 bases match TRBD1. The CDR3 is made up of 16 amino acids. The junction had 9 bases not matched to a gene; V was cut back by 5 bases and J by 5 bases. The germline gives CDR1 SGHVS, CDR2 FQNEAQ. Here the CDR3 DNA reads TGTGCCAGCAGCCCATACCGGGACAGGGTTACCGGGGAGCTGTTTTTT. Its protein product is CASSPYRDRVTGELFF.

V usage is TRBV7-9 and J usage is TRBJ2-4; D remains ambiguous. Germline-derived CDR1 and CDR2 are SEHNR and FQNEAQ (reference sequence). The V and J ends lost 2 bases and 5 bases respectively, with 7 bases between them. This CDR3 has 13 residues. The DNA of the CDR3 is TGTGCCAGCAGCTTAACTACAGAAAACATTCAGTACTTC. It codes for CASSLTTENIQYF.

The chain has TRBV12-3 or TRBV12-4 and TRBJ1-3, with TRBD1 identical over 9 bases. The CDR3 totals 15 residues. Trimming cost V 5 bases and J 4 bases; bases outside gene matches: 6. The CDR3 DNA is TGTGCCAGCAGTCTCACAGGGGGCTCAGGAAACACCATATATTTT. This translates into CASSLTGGSGNTIYF.

The chain carries TRBV5-6 and TRBJ2-5, with 7 bases that match TRBD1. Germline loops: CDR1 SGHDT, CDR2 YYEEEE. Trimming at V came to 3 bases and at J to 2 bases, leaving 4 bases not matched to a gene. CDR3 size: 14 residues. Here the CDR3 DNA reads TGTGCCAGCAGCTCCGGACAGGCGCAAGAGACCCAGTACTTC. This codes for CASSSGQAQETQYF.

The table lists this clonotype with a few counts. This rearrangement joins TRBV10-2 to TRBJ1-4; 8 nucleotides agree with TRBD1. Unmatched junction bases numbered 4, after V lost 8 bases and J lost 8 bases. The CDR3 runs to 12 residues. The V gene's germline CDR1 is WSHSY and CDR2 SAAADI. The CDR3 here is CASRQGSEKLFF. CDR3 sequence (DNA): TGCGCCAGCCGACAGGGGTCGGAAAAACTGTTTTTT.

The rearrangement joins TRBV15 to TRBJ2-1, with TRBD2 matching over 8 bases. Germline V gene lookup returns CDR1 LNHNV and CDR2 YYDKDF (reference sequence). Trimming cost V 7 bases and J 1 base; bases outside gene matches: 6. This CDR3 comprises 15 residues. The CDR3 loop is CATNIGGGSYNEQFF. CDR3 nucleotide sequence: TGTGCCACCAATATCGGCGGGGGGTCCTACAATGAGCAGTTCTTC.

The table lists this clonotype with many counts. The chain employs TRBV7-2 and TRBJ2-7; D perhaps matches TRBD1 (6 bases). The CDR3 totals 13 residues. With 6 bases removed from V and 2 bases from J, the gap between germline ends came to 11 bases. Germline CDR1 reads SGHTA; CDR2 reads FQGNSA. The CDR3 DNA reads TGTGCCAGCAGGGGCCAGGGGACCTACGAGCAGTACTTC. It yields the protein CASRGQGTYEQYF.

This clonotype was seen a single time. This chain connects TRBV7-8 to TRBJ1-1; TRBD1 might be the D (5 bases). The CDR3 totals 16 residues. Germline lookup yields CDR1 SGHVS and CDR2 FQNEAQ. V lost 5 bases and J 1 base, leaving 17 bases between the germline ends. Here the CDR3 reads CASSGTLTATNTEAFF. The CDR3, as DNA: TGTGCCAGCAGCGGAACATTGACAGCGACGAACACTGAAGCTTTCTTT.

This clonotype turned up a few times. The chain carries TRBV7-2 and TRBJ2-5; 9 bases are a match to TRBD1. The V and J ends lost 4 bases and 5 bases, in that order; junction bases with no gene match: 8. Germline V gene lookup returns CDR1 SGHTA and CDR2 FQGNSA. The length of the CDR3 is 15 residues. The CDR3 region has the DNA TGTGCCAGCAGCTCTCGGAGGACAGGGGTCGAGACCCAGTACTTC. Its translation is CASSSRRTGVETQYF.

This clonotype was recorded a few times. The chain is built from TRBV6-4 and TRBJ2-6, with TRBD2 as a possible D gene (5 bases). This CDR3 is 16 amino acids long. The V and J ends lost 4 bases and 0 bases respectively, with 10 bases between them. The germline V gene encodes CDR1 MRHNA and CDR2 SNTAGT. The CDR3 sequence is CASSAGVTSGANVLTF. CDR3 coding DNA: TGTGCCAGCAGTGCCGGGGTAACCTCTGGGGCCAACGTCCTGACTTTC.

The table lists this clonotype with many counts. The chain's CDR3 is CSVHHQQYGYTF. CDR3 nucleotides: TGCAGCGTTCATCACCAACAGTATGGCTACACCTTC. The chain links TRBV29-1 to TRBJ1-2; unclear D gene. The length of the CDR3 is 12 residues. Germline values: CDR1 SQVTM, CDR2 ANQGSEA. V dropped 5 bases and J dropped 5 bases, with 12 bases sitting between them. Based on the CDR3 plus reference TRBV29-1 and TRBJ1-2, the full variable domain is SAVISQKPSRDICQRGTSLTIQCQVDSQVTMMFWYRQQPGQSLTLIATANQGSEATYESGFVIDKFPISRPNLTFSTLTVSNMSPEDSSIYLCSVHHQQYGYTFGSGTRLTVV.

This clonotype appeared many times. The V call is TRBV5-6, the J call TRBJ2-3, with D unclear. The CDR3 is 15 amino acids. The germline gives CDR1 SGHDT, CDR2 YYEEEE. V lost 4 bases to trimming and J lost 0 bases, with 12 bases between them. CDR3 nucleotide sequence: TGTGCCAGCAGCGCCCTTCAGACTAGCACAGATACGCAGTATTTT. Amino acids: CASSALQTSTDTQYF.

The chain is built from TRBV20-1 and TRBJ2-1; the D gene is possibly TRBD2 (5 bases). Looked up from germline, CDR1 is DFQATT and CDR2 is SNEGSKA (reference sequence). Trimming stripped 3 bases from V and 3 bases from J, with 18 bases between. This CDR3 comprises 16 residues. CDR3 sequence reads: CSARDQAAGHYNEQFF. CDR3 DNA sequence: TGCAGTGCTAGGGATCAGGCCGCGGGCCACTACAATGAGCAGTTCTTC.

This clonotype was detected ten times or more. The chain joins TRBV2 to TRBJ1-5, with D possibly matching TRBD1 (5 bases). Trimming took off 7 bases at V and 1 base at J, with 8 bases between the two ends. Looked up from germline, CDR1 is SNHLY and CDR2 is FYNNEI. The CDR3 has 13 amino acids. The CDR3 reads CASIRDSNQPQHF. The CDR3 DNA sequence: TGTGCCAGCATAAGGGACAGCAATCAGCCCCAGCATTTT.

This clonotype was observed a few times. V and J are TRBV12-3 or TRBV12-4 and TRBJ2-4, with D possibly being TRBD1 (6 bases). Trimming stripped 5 bases from V and 6 bases from J, with 17 bases between. The CDR3 extends over 15 amino acids. This chain's CDR3 is CASSPQGRPRNIQYF. CDR3 nucleotide sequence: TGTGCCAGCAGTCCACAGGGACGCCCCAGAAACATTCAGTACTTC.

This clonotype appeared a few times. This chain connects TRBV6-5 to TRBJ2-7; TRBD1 matches at 9 bases. Germline V gives CDR1 MNHEY, CDR2 SVGAGI. The CDR3 length is 16 residues. The trim removed 2 bases at V and 7 bases at J, leaving 12 bases unmatched. This CDR3 is CASSYHWGTGIKEQYF. The CDR3 nucleotides read TGTGCCAGCAGTTACCATTGGGGGACAGGGATTAAAGAGCAGTACTTC.

This sequence joins TRBV11-2 and TRBJ2-3; D is undetermined. CDR3 length: 13 amino acids. CDR1 is SGHAT and CDR2 is FQNNGV in the germline V gene. Trimming pared 5 bases from V and 2 bases from J, leaving 8 bases between. This chain's CDR3 is CASSKPSTDTQYF. The CDR3 DNA is TGTGCCAGCAGCAAACCATCCACAGATACGCAGTATTTT.

This chain joins TRBV4-1 and TRBJ1-2; D gene uncertain. The length of the CDR3 is 15 residues. Germline CDR1 and CDR2: MGHRA and YSYEKL. Trimming took 0 bases from V and 5 from J, leaving 13 bases between them. CDR3 loop: CASSQDQSSHYGYTF. CDR3 in DNA: TGCGCCAGCAGCCAAGATCAGAGTTCCCATTATGGCTACACCTTC.

This clonotype was detected many times. The V call is TRBV2, the J call TRBJ1-2; TRBD1 might be the D (5 bases). The ends were cut back, 5 bases at V and 4 bases at J, with 14 bases in the middle. The length of the CDR3 is 14 residues. Germline CDR1 SNHLY, CDR2 FYNNEI. The CDR3 bases are TGTGCCAGCAGTACCTTTGTGGGGGGCTATGGCTACACCTTC. Amino acid sequence: CASSTFVGGYGYTF.

In this sample, this clonotype turned up many times. The chain joins TRBV5-5 to TRBJ2-7; D may be TRBD2 (6 bases). The ends were cut back, 3 bases at V and 2 bases at J, with 15 bases in the middle. The CDR3 runs 15 residues. Germline CDR1 and CDR2: SGHKS and YYEKEE (reference sequence). The CDR3 region is CASSSYRDFPYEQYF. The DNA of the CDR3 is TGTGCCAGCAGCTCCTACCGGGACTTTCCCTACGAGCAGTACTTC.